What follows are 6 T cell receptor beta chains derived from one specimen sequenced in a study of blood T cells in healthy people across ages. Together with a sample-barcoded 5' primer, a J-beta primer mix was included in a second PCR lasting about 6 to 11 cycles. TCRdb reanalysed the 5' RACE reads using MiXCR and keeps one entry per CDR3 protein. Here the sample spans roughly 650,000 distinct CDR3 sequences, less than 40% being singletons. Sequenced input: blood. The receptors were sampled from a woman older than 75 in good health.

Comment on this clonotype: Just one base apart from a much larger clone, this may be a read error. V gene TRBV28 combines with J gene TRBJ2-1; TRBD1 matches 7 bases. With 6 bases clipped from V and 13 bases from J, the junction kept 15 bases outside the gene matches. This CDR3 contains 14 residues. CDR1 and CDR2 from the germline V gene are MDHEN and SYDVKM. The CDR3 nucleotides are TGTGCCAGCAGAGAACAGGGGTCTCTATGGGCCCAGTTCTTC. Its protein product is CASREQGSLWAQFF. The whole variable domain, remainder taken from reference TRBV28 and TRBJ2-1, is DVKVTQSSRYLVKRTGEKVFLECVQDMDHENMFWYRQDPGLGLRLIYFSYDVKMKEKGDIPEGYSVSREKKERFSLILESASTNQTSMYLCASREQGSLWAQFFGPGTRLTVL.

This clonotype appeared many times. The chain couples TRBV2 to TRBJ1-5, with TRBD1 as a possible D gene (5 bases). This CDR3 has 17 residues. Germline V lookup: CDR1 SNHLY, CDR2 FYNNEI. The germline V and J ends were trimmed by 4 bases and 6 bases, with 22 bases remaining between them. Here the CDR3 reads CASSGDFNWEYGQPQHF. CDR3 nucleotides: TGTGCCAGCAGTGGGGACTTTAACTGGGAATATGGTCAGCCCCAGCATTTT.

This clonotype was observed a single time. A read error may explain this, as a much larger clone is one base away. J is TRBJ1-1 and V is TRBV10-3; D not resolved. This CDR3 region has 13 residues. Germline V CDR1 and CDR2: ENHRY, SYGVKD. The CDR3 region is CAITRELNTGAFF. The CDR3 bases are TGTGCCATCACCCGAGAACTGAACACTGGAGCTTTCTTT.

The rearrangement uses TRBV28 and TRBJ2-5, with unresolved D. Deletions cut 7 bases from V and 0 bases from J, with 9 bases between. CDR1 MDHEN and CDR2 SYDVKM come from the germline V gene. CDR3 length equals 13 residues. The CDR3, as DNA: TGTGCCAGCAACACAGCGTACCAAGAGACCCAGTACTTC. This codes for CASNTAYQETQYF.

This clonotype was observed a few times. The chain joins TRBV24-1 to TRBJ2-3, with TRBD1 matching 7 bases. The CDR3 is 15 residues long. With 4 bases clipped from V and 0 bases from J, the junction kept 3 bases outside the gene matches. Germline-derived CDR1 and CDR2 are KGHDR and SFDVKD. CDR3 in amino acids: CATSDTGQSTDTQYF. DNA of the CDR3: TGTGCCACCAGTGACACGGGACAGAGCACAGATACGCAGTATTTT.

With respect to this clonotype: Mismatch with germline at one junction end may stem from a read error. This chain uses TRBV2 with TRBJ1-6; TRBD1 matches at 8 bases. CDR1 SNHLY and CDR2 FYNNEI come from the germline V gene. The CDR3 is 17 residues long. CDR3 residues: CVSSESAGTGKNSPLHF. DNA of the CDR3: TGTGTCAGCAGTGAAAGCGCCGGGACAGGAAAAAATTCACCCCTCCACTTT. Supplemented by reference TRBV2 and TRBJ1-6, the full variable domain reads EPEVTQTPSHQVTQMGQEVILRCVPISNHLYFYWYRQILGQKVEFLVSFYNNEISEKSEIFDDQFSVERPDGSNFTLKIRSTKLEDSAMYFCVSSESAGTGKNSPLHFGNGTRLTVT.